Listed below are T cell receptor beta chains from one sample, sequenced in a study of beta chain features in type 1 diabetes. The method was immunoSEQ multiplex PCR; TCRdb's version includes in-frame clones alone and lacks a portion of them. There are hundreds of thousands of clones in the sample; roughly 12% occur only once, and 0.02% to 0.025% lies in the top ten. Sequenced input: naive CD4+ T cells from blood. The receptors shown here come from a man aged 18 to 29 with type 1 diabetes. Both conserved end residues are part of each CDR3.

CDR3 length: 13
V gene: TRBV30
J gene: TRBJ2-7
CDR3 protein: CAWSVRREWEQYF

CDR3 length: 14
V gene: TRBV19
J gene: TRBJ1-1
CDR3 protein: CASSIVWENTEAFF

CDR3 length: 15
V gene: TRBV6-5
J gene: TRBJ1-1
CDR3 protein: CASSYGAGSITEAFF

CDR3 length: 11
V gene: TRBV9
J gene: TRBJ1-3
CDR3 protein: CASSHGNTIYF

CDR3 length: 16
V gene: TRBV25-1
J gene: TRBJ1-2
CDR3 protein: CASSEITGALGGGYTF

CDR3 length: 18
V gene: TRBV11-2
J gene: TRBJ2-2
CDR3 protein: CASSPYDRQGSGTGELFF

CDR3 length: 13
V gene: TRBV18
J gene: TRBJ2-2
CDR3 protein: CASSPRVTGELFF

CDR3 length: 13
V gene: TRBV29-1
J gene: TRBJ1-1
CDR3 protein: CSVAGRLNTEAFF

CDR3 length: 13
V gene: TRBV9
J gene: TRBJ2-5
CDR3 protein: CASSEQGGETQYF

CDR3 length: 14
V gene: TRBV6-1
J gene: TRBJ1-1
CDR3 protein: CASNKGQGNTEAFF

CDR3 length: 15
V gene: TRBV4-1
J gene: TRBJ2-2
CDR3 protein: CASSQQMVATGELFF

CDR3 length: 13
V gene: TRBV2
J gene: TRBJ1-1
CDR3 protein: CASSGQARTEAFF

CDR3 length: 15
V gene: TRBV28
J gene: TRBJ2-5
CDR3 protein: CASSSSQRAHETQYF

CDR3 length: 14
V gene: TRBV18
J gene: TRBJ2-5
CDR3 protein: CASSPGRSQETQYF

CDR3 length: 14
V gene: TRBV11-2
J gene: TRBJ1-1
CDR3 protein: CASSLVRRDTEAFF

CDR3 length: 16
V gene: TRBV15
J gene: TRBJ2-5
CDR3 protein: CATSRDRGQGALAQYF